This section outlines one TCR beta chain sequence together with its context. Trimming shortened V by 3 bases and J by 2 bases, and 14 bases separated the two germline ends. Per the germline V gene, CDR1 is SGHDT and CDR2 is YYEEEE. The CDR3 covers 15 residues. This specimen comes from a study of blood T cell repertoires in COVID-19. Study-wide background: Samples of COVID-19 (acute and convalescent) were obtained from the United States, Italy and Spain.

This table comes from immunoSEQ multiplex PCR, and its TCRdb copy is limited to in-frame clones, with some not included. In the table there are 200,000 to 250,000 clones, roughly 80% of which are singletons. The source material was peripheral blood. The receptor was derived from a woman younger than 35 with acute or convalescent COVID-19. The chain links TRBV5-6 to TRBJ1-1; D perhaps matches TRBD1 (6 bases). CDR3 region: CASSWTVTVNTEAFF. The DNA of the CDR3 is TGTGCCAGCAGCTGGACAGTAACAGTAAACACTGAAGCTTTCTTT.